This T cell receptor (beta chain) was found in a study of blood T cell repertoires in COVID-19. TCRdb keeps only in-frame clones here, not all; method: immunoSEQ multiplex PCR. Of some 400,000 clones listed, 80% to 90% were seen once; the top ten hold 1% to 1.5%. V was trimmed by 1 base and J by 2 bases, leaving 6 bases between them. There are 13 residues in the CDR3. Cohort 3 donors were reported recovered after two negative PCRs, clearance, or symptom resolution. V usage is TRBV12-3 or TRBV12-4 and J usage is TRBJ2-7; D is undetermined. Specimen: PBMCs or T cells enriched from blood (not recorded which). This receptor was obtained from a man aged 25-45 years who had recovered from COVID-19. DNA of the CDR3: TGTGCCAGCAGTTTAGAACTCCCCTACGAGCAGTACTTC. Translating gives CASSLELPYEQYF.